The rows below give T cell receptor beta chains drawn from one sample of a study of beta chain features in type 1 diabetes. The protocol was immunoSEQ multiplex PCR, while the TCRdb copy is restricted to in-frame clones and leaves out a portion. The data hold roughly 150,000 clones, with 8.5% to 10% observed a single time. The specimen sequenced was central memory CD4+ T cells from blood. Receptors were obtained from a woman aged 25 to 39 with type 1 diabetes. CDR3s include the opening cysteine and the closing phenylalanine or tryptophan. The D gene is left open where the match is weak. For some rows the clone size is stated as once, few or many, or as a class when expanded; others skip it.

v_call	clone_size	d_call	j_call	cdr3_aa	cdr3_nt
TRBV9	few	TRBD2	TRBJ2-7	CASSVTSGGYYEQYF	TGTGCCAGCAGCGTGACTAGCGGGGGATACTACGAGCAGTACTTC
TRBV4-1	.	.	TRBJ2-4	CASSHLELGAKNIQYF	TGCGCCAGCAGCCACCTTGAACTCGGGGCCAAAAACATTCAGTACTTC
TRBV2	few	.	TRBJ2-4	CASSEGPNIQYF	TGTGCCAGCAGTGAAGGGCCAAACATTCAGTACTTC
TRBV4-1	few	TRBD1	TRBJ2-1	CASSQEGTENEQFF	TGCGCCAGCAGCCAAGAGGGGACAGAAAATGAGCAGTTCTTC
TRBV7-3	.	TRBD2	TRBJ2-3	CASSLSGTSADTQYF	TGTGCCAGCAGCCTATCCGGGACTAGCGCCGATACGCAGTATTTT
TRBV30	.	TRBD1	TRBJ1-5	CAWSPGQANQPQHF	TGTGCCTGGAGTCCTGGACAGGCCAATCAGCCCCAGCATTTT
TRBV29-1	few	.	TRBJ1-4	CSVQERTNEKLFF	TGCAGCGTTCAAGAGAGAACTAATGAAAAACTGTTTTTT
TRBV19	.	.	TRBJ2-3	CASSMRGLGDTQYF	TGTGCCAGTAGTATGCGCGGTCTAGGAGATACGCAGTATTTT
TRBV27	.	TRBD2	TRBJ2-5	CASSLGLAGGRETQYF	TGTGCCAGCAGTCTAGGACTAGCGGGAGGGAGGGAGACCCAGTACTTC
TRBV7-3	.	.	TRBJ2-3	CASSLIKRSTDTQYF	TGTGCCAGCAGCTTAATAAAGCGGAGCACAGATACGCAGTATTTT
TRBV4-1	.	.	TRBJ1-1	CASSQVRVGVAEAFF	TGCGCCAGCAGCCAAGTCAGGGTAGGGGTGGCTGAAGCTTTCTTT
TRBV6-1	few	.	TRBJ2-1	CASSDWTTDNEQFF	TGTGCCAGCAGTGATTGGACAACCGACAATGAGCAGTTCTTC
TRBV5-1	.	.	TRBJ2-7	CASSLRRFAYEQYF	TGCGCCAGCAGCTTAAGGCGGTTTGCCTACGAGCAGTACTTC
TRBV6-6	.	.	TRBJ2-7	CASSYTNAGGEQYF	TGTGCCAGCAGTTACACAAACGCAGGAGGCGAGCAGTACTTC
TRBV19	few	.	TRBJ2-2	CASSKRSGNTGELFF	TGTGCCAGTAGTAAAAGGTCGGGGAACACCGGGGAGCTGTTTTTT
TRBV29-1	.	TRBD1	TRBJ2-7	CSVTPQGTLPYEQYF	TGCAGCGTAACGCCACAGGGGACCCTACCCTACGAGCAGTACTTC
TRBV10-3	few	.	TRBJ2-7	CAIRPDPARDEQYF	TGTGCCATCAGACCCGACCCCGCCAGGGACGAGCAGTACTTC
TRBV7-2	.	TRBD2	TRBJ2-7	CASTLGATSAEQYF	TGTGCCAGCACCCTAGGGGCGACTAGCGCCGAGCAGTACTTC
TRBV27	many	TRBD2	TRBJ2-1	CASSLRGLAGHEQFF	TGTGCCAGCAGTTTACGGGGACTAGCGGGACATGAGCAGTTCTTC
TRBV6-5	once	TRBD1	TRBJ1-1	CASTPMRGPNTEAFF	TGTGCCAGCACCCCCATGAGGGGGCCGAACACTGAAGCTTTCTTT
TRBV5-1	few	TRBD1	TRBJ1-5	CASSLEQGGQPQHF	TGCGCCAGCAGCTTGGAGCAGGGGGGCCAGCCCCAGCATTTT
TRBV4-1	many	.	TRBJ2-3	CASSRDGGTDTQYF	TGCGCCAGCAGTCGGGATGGAGGCACAGATACGCAGTATTTT
TRBV7-2	.	TRBD1	TRBJ2-7	CASSERGQGPYEQYF	TGTGCCAGCAGCGAGAGAGGACAGGGACCCTACGAGCAGTACTTC
TRBV28	.	TRBD2	TRBJ2-6	CASSDGTSGSGTGANVLTF	TGTGCCAGCAGTGACGGGACTAGCGGGAGCGGAACTGGGGCCAACGTCCTGACTTTC
TRBV6-1	few	.	TRBJ1-1	CASVITGNTEAFF	TGTGCCAGCGTGATCACAGGGAACACTGAAGCTTTCTTT
TRBV5-6	few	TRBD2	TRBJ2-5	CASSQGTSGMETQYF	TGTGCCAGCAGCCAAGGGACTAGCGGGATGGAGACCCAGTACTTC
TRBV29-1	few	TRBD2	TRBJ2-3	CSGAGRSADTQYF	TGCAGCGGAGCGGGAAGGAGTGCAGATACGCAGTATTTT
TRBV29-1	.	.	TRBJ1-2	CSARDSNGYGYTF	TGCAGCGCCCGAGACAGTAATGGTTATGGCTACACCTTC
TRBV10-3	.	.	TRBJ1-2	CAISESAGAGAYGYTF	TGTGCCATCAGTGAGTCTGCAGGGGCCGGGGCGTATGGCTACACCTTC
TRBV15	few	.	TRBJ2-5	CATSVSRETQYF	TGTGCCACCAGCGTAAGTCGGGAGACCCAGTACTTC
TRBV30	few	.	TRBJ2-3	CAWSFGRADTQYF	TGTGCCTGGAGTTTCGGGAGAGCAGATACGCAGTATTTT
TRBV5-6	.	.	TRBJ1-2	CASSLVVQDTYAGYTF	TGTGCCAGCAGCCTTGTCGTCCAGGATACCTATGCGGGCTACACCTTC
TRBV15	many	.	TRBJ2-7	CATSSDSYEQYF	TGTGCCACCAGCAGTGACAGCTACGAGCAGTACTTC
TRBV27	.	.	TRBJ1-2	CASSLNRGYGYTF	TGTGCCAGCAGTTTAAACAGAGGGTATGGCTACACCTTC
TRBV5-6	.	.	TRBJ2-7	CASSWRFGAYEQYF	TGTGCCAGCAGCTGGCGGTTCGGAGCCTACGAGCAGTACTTC
TRBV30	few	.	TRBJ1-2	CAWSSVGAKTNYGYTF	TGTGCCTGGAGTTCCGTGGGGGCAAAGACTAACTATGGCTACACCTTC
TRBV29-1	.	.	TRBJ2-3	CSVDSAGLPDTQYF	TGCAGCGTCGACAGTGCCGGTCTTCCAGATACGCAGTATTTT
TRBV18	.	TRBD2	TRBJ2-1	CASSPGTSGREDEQFF	TGTGCCAGCTCACCGGGGACTAGCGGGAGGGAGGATGAGCAGTTCTTC
TRBV7-8	few	TRBD2	TRBJ2-7	CASRGTSGRAGVSHEQYF	TGTGCCAGCAGGGGTACTAGCGGGAGGGCCGGAGTATCCCACGAGCAGTACTTC
TRBV19	.	TRBD1	TRBJ2-3	CASSIQGAGGTDTQYF	TGTGCCAGTAGTATACAGGGGGCTGGCGGCACAGATACGCAGTATTTT
TRBV18	.	TRBD2	TRBJ2-7	CASSPASGSLRDEQYF	TGTGCCAGCTCACCGGCTAGCGGGAGCCTCCGGGACGAGCAGTACTTC
TRBV29-1	few	.	TRBJ1-3	CSVGGGGNTIYF	TGCAGCGTTGGCGGGGGCGGAAACACCATATATTTT
TRBV6-5	.	TRBD2	TRBJ2-1	CASSTPGLVRNEQFF	TGTGCCAGCAGTACGCCGGGACTAGTCCGGAATGAGCAGTTCTTC
TRBV19	.	TRBD2	TRBJ2-3	CASSRRTSGNTDTQYF	TGTGCCAGTAGTAGAAGGACTAGCGGGAATACAGATACGCAGTATTTT
TRBV6-5	few	.	TRBJ2-7	CASSASEYEQYF	TGTGCCAGCAGTGCGAGTGAATACGAGCAGTACTTC
TRBV7-9	.	.	TRBJ1-4	CASSFGGQREKLFF	TGTGCCAGCAGCTTTGGAGGACAGAGGGAAAAACTGTTTTTT
TRBV5-1	few	TRBD1	TRBJ2-7	CASRLTGTEQYF	TGCGCCAGCAGGTTGACAGGGACCGAGCAGTACTTC
TRBV29-1	.	.	TRBJ1-4	CSVGVGEKLFF	TGCAGCGTTGGGGTCGGGGAAAAACTGTTTTTT
TRBV19	.	.	TRBJ1-1	CASSIRGTANTEAFF	TGTGCCAGTAGTATACGCGGGACCGCGAACACTGAAGCTTTCTTT
TRBV2	few	TRBD2	TRBJ2-2	CASSPLAEGTGELFF	TGTGCCAGCAGCCCACTAGCGGAGGGTACCGGGGAGCTGTTTTTT
TRBV7-6	few	TRBD2	TRBJ2-1	CASSLVAGEEGEQFF	TGTGCCAGCAGCTTAGTCGCGGGAGAAGAGGGTGAGCAGTTCTTC
TRBV7-3	few	.	TRBJ2-3	CASSPTSGLNGDTQYF	TGCGCCAGCAGCCCTACGTCAGGGCTCAACGGGGATACGCAGTATTTT
TRBV6-1	.	TRBD2	TRBJ2-1	CASSEGGLAGGFEQFF	TGTGCCAGCAGTGAAGGGGGACTAGCGGGAGGGTTTGAGCAGTTCTTC
TRBV5-1	.	TRBD2	TRBJ2-4	CASRDPQGGDIQYF	TGCGCCAGCAGGGATCCTCAGGGAGGGGACATTCAGTACTTC
TRBV7-9	many	.	TRBJ2-6	CASSLYGANVLTF	TGTGCCAGCAGCTTGTATGGGGCCAACGTCCTGACTTTC
TRBV25-1	few	TRBD2	TRBJ2-7	CASSETGLAGESEQYF	TGTGCCAGCAGTGAAACGGGACTAGCGGGAGAGTCCGAGCAGTACTTC
TRBV5-4	.	TRBD2	TRBJ2-3	CASSQAPSGPTDTQYF	TGTGCCAGCAGCCAAGCCCCTAGCGGCCCCACAGATACGCAGTATTTT
TRBV7-2	few	TRBD1	TRBJ1-2	CASSLMEGTGVYTF	TGTGCCAGCAGCTTAATGGAGGGGACAGGAGTATACACCTTC